The present entry profiles one TCR beta chain with its context. As yet, its antigen is unknown. The table came from immunoSEQ multiplex PCR; TCRdb's copy has only in-frame clones and leaves some out. The sample records roughly 110,000 clones, approximately 87% being singletons. The V gene's germline CDR1 is LNHDA and CDR2 SQIVND (reference sequence). The CDR3 totals 15 residues. Trimming took 3 bases from V and 0 from J, leaving 6 bases between them. The data originate from a study of T cell responses to AZD1222 COVID-19 vaccine. The study, taken as a whole, reports: Reports indicate that nearly half of spike-specific TCRs are directed at unmutated variant regions. Clonal diversity was possibly underestimated, and white British individuals and females predominated among donors. Spike-specific TCR breadth and depth were elevated following two AZD1222 doses. At 160-218 and 743-854, vaccine-associated CD4 TCRs were dominant, and they spanned spike.

This receptor was identified in an adult in good health. The chain carries TRBV19 and TRBJ2-6, with D possibly matching TRBD1 (5 bases). The material was peripheral blood, obtained on day 0 of AZD1222 vaccination. CDR3 sequence reads: CASSIDSSGANVLTF. In nucleotides, the CDR3 is TGTGCCAGTAGTATTGACAGCTCTGGGGCCAACGTCCTGACTTTC.